This TCR beta chain was identified in a study of siplizumab effects on memory and regulatory T cells. The study, taken as a whole, reports: Phenotypic classification as naive or memory proved unattainable for roughly 75-97% of proliferating CD4+ or CD8+ clones. It seemed that naive T cells were more diverse than memory cells and were major contributors to the alloresponse.

The assay was immunoSEQ multiplex PCR, and TCRdb's table has in-frame clones only and misses some. The sample contains just over 50,000 clones, nearly 98% of which appear only once. About this clone: No antigen is known for it.

V was clipped by 7 bases and J by 6 bases, with 13 bases between them. CDR3 size: 13 residues. CDR1 MNHNS and CDR2 SASEGT come from the germline V gene. Unstimulated naive, memory, effector memory and TEMRA subsets from three donor pairs have been sequenced, the authors report. The TCR comes from a human donor in good health. The specimen was naive CD4+ T cells sorted from blood. This chain links TRBV6-1 with TRBJ2-1; possibly TRBD1 or TRBD2 for D (6 bases each). The CDR3 nucleotides read TGTGCCAGCAAGGGGGGAGAGGTCAATGAGCAGTTCTTC. It translates to CASKGGEVNEQFF.